What follows describes a single TCR beta chain. Its antigen is undetermined. This donor's CMV serostatus went unrecorded. The data originate from a study of cytomegalovirus exposure and HLA in healthy donors. PCR primers comprised 60 Vbeta and 13 Jbeta primers. Profiled with immunoSEQ multiplex PCR; TCRdb holds only in-frame clones, not every one. Here the sample spans 150,000 to 200,000 clones, more than 60% being singletons. The V end was cut by 1 base, the J end by 7 bases, with 14 bases between. Germline V gene sequence: CDR1 LNHDA, CDR2 SQIVND (reference sequence). This CDR3 has 15 amino acids. The study's findings and limits: The study recorded over 150 TCR beta chains that were cytomegalovirus-associated.

The sample comprised PBMCs. This receptor was identified in a human donor in good health. The chain joins TRBV19 to TRBJ1-5; the D gene is possibly TRBD1 (6 bases). The CDR3 sequence: CASSIAPGDGQPQHF. CDR3 coding DNA: TGTGCCAGTAGTATAGCCCCAGGGGACGGGCAGCCCCAGCATTTT.